The 4 T cell receptor beta chains given below trace back to one sample, sequenced in a study of shared clonotypes between healthy human individuals. In the naive CD8 group, cells lacked CD45RO and were positively selected for CCR7, so terminally differentiated effector memory CD45RA+ cells were left out. Method: immunoSEQ multiplex PCR; TCRdb's copy keeps in-frame clones and lacks some. Among around 600,000 clones listed, roughly 96% were seen once. Sequencing input: naive CD8+ T cells sorted from blood. The receptors come from a woman in her 30s in good health.

V gene TRBV28 combines with J gene TRBJ2-1; TRBD2 matches at 9 bases. Germline-derived CDR1 and CDR2 are MDHEN and SYDVKM. The CDR3 covers 16 residues. Trimming removed 2 bases from V and 2 bases from J; junction bases left unmatched: 4. The DNA of the CDR3 is TGTGCCAGCAGTTTAGGTAGCGGGAGCGCCTACAATGAGCAGTTCTTC. Translation: CASSLGSGSAYNEQFF.

The chain couples TRBV19 to TRBJ2-2, with D unresolved. V lost 0 bases and J 0 bases, leaving 8 bases between the germline ends. Germline V gene sequence: CDR1 LNHDA, CDR2 SQIVND (reference sequence). The CDR3 spans 16 residues. The CDR3 reads CASSIDGSANTGELFF. Here the CDR3 DNA reads TGTGCCAGTAGTATAGACGGCAGCGCGAACACCGGGGAGCTGTTTTTT. Drawing the rest from reference TRBV19 and TRBJ2-2, the complete variable domain is DGGITQSPKYLFRKEGQNVTLSCEQNLNHDAMYWYRQDPGQGLRLIYYSQIVNDFQKGDIAEGYSVSREKKESFPLTVTSAQKNPTAFYLCASSIDGSANTGELFFGEGSRLTVL.

The gene calls are TRBV19 and TRBJ2-1, with TRBD2 identical over 9 bases. J lost 9 bases, V lost 7 bases, and 16 bases had no gene match. Germline values: CDR1 LNHDA, CDR2 SQIVND (reference sequence). The CDR3 consists of 16 residues. The CDR3 region has the DNA TGTGCCAGTACCCCTGGGGCGGGAGGGCGCAAAGGTGAGCAGTTCTTC. It is translated as CASTPGAGGRKGEQFF.

This sequence joins TRBV7-9 and TRBJ1-2; TRBD1 is a possible D gene (6 bases). Between the trimmed V and J ends, which lost 5 bases and 8 bases, there was a span of 18 bases. This CDR3 is built from 14 residues. Per germline, CDR1 SEHNR and CDR2 FQNEAQ (reference sequence). This chain's CDR3 is CASSKRNREIGYTF. The DNA of the CDR3 is TGTGCCAGCAGCAAACGCAACAGGGAGATCGGCTACACCTTC.